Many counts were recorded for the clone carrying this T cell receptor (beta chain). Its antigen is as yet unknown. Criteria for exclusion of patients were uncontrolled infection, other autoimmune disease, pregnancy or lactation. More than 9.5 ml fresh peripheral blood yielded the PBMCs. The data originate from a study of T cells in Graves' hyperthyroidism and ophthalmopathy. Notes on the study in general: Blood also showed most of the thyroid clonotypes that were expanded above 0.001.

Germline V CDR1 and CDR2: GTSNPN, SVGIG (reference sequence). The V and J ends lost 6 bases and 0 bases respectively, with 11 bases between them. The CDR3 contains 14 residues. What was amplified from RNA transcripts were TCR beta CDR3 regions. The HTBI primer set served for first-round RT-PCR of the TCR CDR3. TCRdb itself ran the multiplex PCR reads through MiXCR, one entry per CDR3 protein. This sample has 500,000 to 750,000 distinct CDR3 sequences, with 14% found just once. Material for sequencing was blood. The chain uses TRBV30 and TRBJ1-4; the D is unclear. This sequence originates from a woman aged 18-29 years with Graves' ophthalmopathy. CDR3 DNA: TGTGCCTGTAAGGAGGGAGCAACTAATGAAAAACTGTTTTTT. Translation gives CACKEGATNEKLFF.